This T cell receptor (beta chain) was identified in a study of shared clonotypes between healthy human individuals. Germline CDR1 is SGHDN and CDR2 is FVKESK. The ends were cut back, 2 bases at V and 0 bases at J, with 16 bases in the middle. CDR3 length: 17 amino acids. Deep was the level at which the assay was run. The assay was immunoSEQ multiplex PCR, and TCRdb's table has in-frame clones only and misses some. The table includes about 490,000 clones, 81% detected once. Donors included only healthy HIV-negative adults lacking recent acute infections or vaccinations. The sequencing sample was made of PBMCs. This sequence was found in a woman in her thirties or forties in good health. Some clones in this sample may be carry-over from other donors' samples. The rearrangement uses TRBV14 and TRBJ1-1, with TRBD1 as a possible D gene (5 bases). This CDR3 reads CASSQWTRGAMNTEAFF. CDR3 bases: TGTGCCAGCAGCCAATGGACCCGCGGGGCCATGAACACTGAAGCTTTCTTT.